Listed here are 12 T cell receptor beta chains from one sample, sequenced in a study of blood T cell repertoires in COVID-19. Data came from immunoSEQ multiplex PCR; TCRdb stores just in-frame clones and leaves some out. Among about 400,000 clones listed, around nine tenths were seen once. The sample consisted of peripheral blood. Source of these receptors: a woman between 55 and 75 years old with COVID-19, enrolled during active disease.

In DNA form, the CDR3 reads TGTGCCAGCATGATTGACAGTTTAAATTCACCCCTCCACTTT. Translation: CASMIDSLNSPLHF. The V gene is TRBV7-2, the J gene TRBJ1-6; D might be TRBD1 (5 bases). V was trimmed by 7 bases and J by 7 bases, leaving 14 bases between them. Germline CDR1 SGHTA, CDR2 FQGNSA. The CDR3 extends over 14 amino acids.

The chain joins TRBV7-3 to TRBJ2-7; possibly TRBD1 for D (6 bases). Germline loops: CDR1 SGHTA, CDR2 FQGTGA. Trimming shortened V by 4 bases and J by 6 bases, and 13 bases separated the two germline ends. The CDR3 consists of 13 residues. The CDR3 DNA reads TGTGCCAGCAGCTCAACCCTGGGGGCCGAGCAGTACTTC. This encodes CASSSTLGAEQYF. The full variable domain, its missing parts supplied by reference TRBV7-3 and TRBJ2-7, is GAGVSQTPSNKVTEKGKYVELRCDPISGHTALYWYRQSLGQGPEFLIYFQGTGAADDSGLPNDRFFAVRPEGSVSTLKIQRTERGDSAVYLCASSSTLGAEQYFGPGTRLTVT.

This clone was observed once. Here the CDR3 reads CASSQIQGVEEKLFF. CDR3 nucleotides: TGCGCCAGCAGCCAAATACAGGGGGTGGAAGAAAAACTGTTTTTT. V and J are TRBV4-1 and TRBJ1-4; TRBD1 matches at 8 bases. Germline values: CDR1 MGHRA, CDR2 YSYEKL. With 2 bases clipped from V and 8 bases from J, the junction kept 7 bases outside the gene matches. The CDR3 has 15 residues.

The chain carries TRBV5-4 and TRBJ2-1; possibly TRBD2 for D (6 bases). Germline assignment: CDR1 SGHNT and CDR2 YYREEE (reference sequence). Between the trimmed V and J ends, which lost 4 bases and 4 bases, there was a span of 12 bases. The CDR3 length is 14 residues. For the CDR3, the DNA is TGTGCCAGCAGCCGGGGGACCGAATACAATGAGCAGTTCTTC. The encoded protein is CASSRGTEYNEQFF.

This chain links TRBV3-1 (or the pseudogene TRBV3-2) with TRBJ2-2; D is unresolved. Germline V gene lookup returns CDR1 LGHDT and CDR2 YNNKEL (reference sequence). CDR3 length equals 13 residues. V lost 0 bases and J 7 bases, leaving 6 bases between the germline ends. CDR3 bases: TGTGCCAGCAGCCAAGAGCCTAGCGGGGAGCTGTTTTTT. It codes for CASSQEPSGELFF.

The V gene is TRBV19, the J gene TRBJ2-7; D gene unclear. V dropped 4 bases and J dropped 2 bases, with 15 bases sitting between them. Germline CDR1 LNHDA, CDR2 SQIVND (reference sequence). This CDR3 spans 15 amino acids. CDR3 in amino acids: CASSTIADTTYEQYF. In DNA, the CDR3 is TGTGCCAGTAGTACGATAGCAGATACAACCTACGAGCAGTACTTC.

V is TRBV15 and J is TRBJ2-4; 10 nucleotides line up with TRBD1. Germline V gene lookup returns CDR1 LNHNV and CDR2 YYDKDF (reference sequence). This CDR3 is built from 16 residues. The V and J ends lost 1 base and 5 bases, in that order; junction bases with no gene match: 5. The CDR3 bases are TGTGCCACCAGCAGAGCTAAGACAGGGGGCGAAAACATTCAGTACTTC. It is translated as CATSRAKTGGENIQYF.

The chain combines TRBV5-6 with TRBJ2-1, with 7 bases fitting TRBD1. The CDR3 runs to 14 residues. Germline trimming cut 2 bases from V and 9 bases from J; bases unmatched to any gene: 8. Germline V gene lookup returns CDR1 SGHDT and CDR2 YYEEEE. DNA of the CDR3: TGTGCCAGCAGCTTACAGGGGCCCCCGGGTGAGCAGTTCTTC. Translating it yields CASSLQGPPGEQFF.

The chain uses TRBV4-1 and TRBJ2-5; 7 nucleotides agree with TRBD2. CDR3 length: 15 amino acids. J was trimmed by 8 bases and V by 0 bases; bases with no gene match: 9. Germline V lookup: CDR1 MGHRA, CDR2 YSYEKL. CDR3 nucleotides: TGCGCCAGCAGCCAAGACGGGGCTAGCGGCACAACCCAGTACTTC. It specifies CASSQDGASGTTQYF.

The chain has TRBV12-3 or TRBV12-4 and TRBJ1-1, with 9 bases matching TRBD1. V lost 2 bases and J lost 9; bases outside the gene matches: 4. CDR3 size: 13 residues. This CDR3 is CASSLNHRGQAFF. In DNA, the CDR3 is TGTGCCAGCAGTTTAAACCACAGGGGGCAAGCTTTCTTT.

The genes are TRBV3-1 (or the pseudogene TRBV3-2) and TRBJ2-7, with 13 positions matching TRBD2. Germline assignment: CDR1 LGHDT and CDR2 YNNKEL (reference sequence). With 3 bases clipped from V and 3 bases from J, the junction kept 5 bases outside the gene matches. The CDR3 covers 16 residues. In DNA, the CDR3 is TGTGCCAGCAGCCAGGGACTAGCGGGGACTAACTACGAGCAGTACTTC. Its translation: CASSQGLAGTNYEQYF.

CDR3 sequence reads: CASASGGAVGYEQYF. The CDR3 DNA follows: TGCGCCAGCGCTAGCGGGGGGGCCGTGGGCTACGAGCAGTACTTC. The V and J genes are TRBV5-1 and TRBJ2-7; 12 bases match TRBD2. J was trimmed by 3 bases and V by 7 bases; bases with no gene match: 8. CDR3 length equals 15 residues. From germline, CDR1 is SGHRS and CDR2 YFSETQ.